The T cell receptor beta chain described here comes from a study of CD8+CD57+ T cells in acquired aplastic anemia. CDR1 SGHVS and CDR2 FQNEAQ come from the germline V gene. The CDR3 has 13 residues. V lost 3 bases and J lost 5, with 10 bases in between. Previously, flow cytometry had revealed CD8+CD57+ cell expansion in the patients chosen for sequencing. CDR3 and TCR beta VDJ profiling relied on a genomic DNA template. A single record per CDR3 protein comes from TCRdb applying MiXCR to the reads. The sample includes 200,000 to 250,000 distinct CDR3 sequences, about 62% seen only once; the top ten take roughly 53%.

The clonotype comes from a human donor with aplastic anemia. This rearrangement joins TRBV7-8 to TRBJ1-2; D not resolved. The sample comprised sorted CD4+, CD8+, or CD8+CD57+ T cells (not recorded which) from PBMCs. The CDR3: CASSFDRQYGYTF. CDR3 DNA: TGTGCCAGCAGCTTCGACCGGCAGTATGGCTACACCTTC.